Reported below is one TCR beta chain. Trimming shortened V by 8 bases and J by 0 bases, and 17 bases separated the two germline ends. Germline lookup yields CDR1 LNHDA and CDR2 SQIVND (reference sequence). The CDR3 has 16 amino acids. Second-dose intervals of approximately 4 or approximately 12 weeks were pooled. The data were taken from a study of T cell responses to AZD1222 COVID-19 vaccine. Assay: immunoSEQ multiplex PCR; the TCRdb copy retains only in-frame clones and omits some. The table has 70,000 to 95,000 clones, roughly 84% seen once; the top ten hold more than 5%. The chain is built from TRBV19 and TRBJ1-3; tentative D call: TRBD1 (5 bases). The receptor's source is an adult who received the AZD1222 COVID-19 vaccine. The sample consisted of peripheral blood, taken 28 days after the second AZD1222 dose. The DNA for the CDR3 is TGTGCCAGTCGCATACTACGGGGGAGCTCTGGAAACACCATATATTTT. The encoded protein is CASRILRGSSGNTIYF.